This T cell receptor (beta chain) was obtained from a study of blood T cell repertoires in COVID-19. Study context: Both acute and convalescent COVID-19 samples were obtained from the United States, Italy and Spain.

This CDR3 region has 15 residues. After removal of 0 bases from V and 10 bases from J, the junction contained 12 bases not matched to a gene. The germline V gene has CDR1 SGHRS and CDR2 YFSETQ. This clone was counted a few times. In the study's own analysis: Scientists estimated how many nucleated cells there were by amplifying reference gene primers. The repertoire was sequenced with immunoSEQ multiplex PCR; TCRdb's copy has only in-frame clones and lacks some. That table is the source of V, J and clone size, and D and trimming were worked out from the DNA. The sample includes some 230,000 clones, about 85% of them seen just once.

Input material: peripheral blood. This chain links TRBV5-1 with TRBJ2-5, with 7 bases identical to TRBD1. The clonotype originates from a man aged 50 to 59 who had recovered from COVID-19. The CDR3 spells CASSLGGTVREGQYF. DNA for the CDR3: TGCGCCAGCAGCTTGGGAGGGACAGTGAGAGAGGGCCAGTACTTC.